This is a list of T cell receptor beta chains from one sample in a study of chemoradiotherapy in HPV16-positive cancers. Clones were sequenced by immunoSEQ multiplex PCR, and TCRdb holds only the in-frame ones, with some missing. The repertoire has about 24,000 clones, about 90% of them found once; the top ten carry roughly 4.3%. Sequencing was performed on blood, taken from a patient who underwent chemoradiotherapy. These receptors originate from a human donor with HPV-associated anogenital cancer. CDR3s include the opening cysteine and the closing phenylalanine or tryptophan.

>17|TRBV14|TRBJ2-6
CASSQLTGGTGANVLTF
>13|TRBV7-9|TRBJ2-3
CASTRGGADTQYF
>16|TRBV4-3|TRBJ1-3
CASSLGEMSSGNTIYF
>16|TRBV7-2|TRBJ2-3
CASSRGATGGPDTQYF
>15|TRBV6-6|TRBJ1-1
CASSVLQSLNTEAFF
>15|TRBV7-2|TRBJ1-5
CASSLYSYSNQPQHF
>16|TRBV10-3|TRBJ1-5
CAISDAGPPSNQPQHF
>20|TRBV4-3|TRBJ2-1
CASSQDPTSGAESSYNEQFF
>16|TRBV4-3|TRBJ2-7
CASSLTRDSPRYEQYF
>17|TRBV13|TRBJ2-7
CASSYLRLAGGQYEQYF
>16|TRBV5-6|TRBJ2-3
CASSFSGTGRADTQYF
>15|TRBV30|TRBJ2-6
CAWSVPVSGANVLTF
>13|TRBV2|TRBJ2-3
CASSGFPEYTQYF
>15|TRBV10-3|TRBJ1-2
CAISESGVGNYGYTF
>14|TRBV29-1|TRBJ2-2
CSILPRDRTGELFF
>16|TRBV5-6|TRBJ2-1
CASSGGQGANYNEQFF
>17|TRBV4-1|TRBJ2-3
CASSLLAGATIEDTQYF
>14|TRBV6-1|TRBJ1-2
CASSELGRDRSYTF
>16|TRBV7-2|TRBJ2-3
CATNQLAGGMADTQYF
>14|TRBV6-5|TRBJ2-1
CASSRRESYNEQFF
>14|TRBV5-1|TRBJ2-5
CASSTGTFQETQYF
>14|TRBV14|TRBJ1-2
CASSPGTPFYGYTF
>18|TRBV29-1|TRBJ2-1
CSVEVETFSGTSYNEQFF
>14|TRBV5-6|TRBJ1-2
CASSIKGVDYGYTF
>17|TRBV5-1|TRBJ2-1
CASSLAGVAGSNNEQFF
>16|TRBV5-8|TRBJ1-2
CASSIRARVLNYGYTF
>13|TRBV7-2|TRBJ2-7
CASSQTRDYEQYF
>15|TRBV5-4|TRBJ2-7
CASSSPDRASYEQYF
>15|TRBV6-5|TRBJ1-3
CASRDGGGSGNTIYF
>15|TRBV6-9|TRBJ2-7
CASILGATTPYEQYF
>17|TRBV5-3|TRBJ2-1
CAMTQGLAQLPGYEQFF
>17|TRBV4-1|TRBJ2-3
CASSQDRNGVPTDTQYF
>13|TRBV7-2|TRBJ2-5
CASSERGQETQYF